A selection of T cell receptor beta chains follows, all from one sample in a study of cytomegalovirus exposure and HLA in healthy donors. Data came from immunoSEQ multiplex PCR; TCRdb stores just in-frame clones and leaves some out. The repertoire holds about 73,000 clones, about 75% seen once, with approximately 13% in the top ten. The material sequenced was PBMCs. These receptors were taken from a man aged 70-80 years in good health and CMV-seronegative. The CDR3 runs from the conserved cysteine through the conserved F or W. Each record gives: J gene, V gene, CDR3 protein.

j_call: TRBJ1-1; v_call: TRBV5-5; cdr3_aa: CASRGRVEAFF
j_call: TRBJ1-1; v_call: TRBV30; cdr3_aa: CAWSRGTGTEAFF
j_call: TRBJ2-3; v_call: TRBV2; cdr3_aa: CASTSLPSGDTQYF
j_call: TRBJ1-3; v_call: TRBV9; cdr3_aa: CASSVDQGMYGGNTIYF
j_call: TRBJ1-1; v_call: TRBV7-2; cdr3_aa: CASSLRGGEGTEAFF
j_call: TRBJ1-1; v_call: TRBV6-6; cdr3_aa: CASSILQGNTEAFF
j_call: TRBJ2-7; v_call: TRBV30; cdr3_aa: CAWSVRGGLSYEQYF
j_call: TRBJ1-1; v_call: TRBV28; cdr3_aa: CASSSGTGVNTEAFF
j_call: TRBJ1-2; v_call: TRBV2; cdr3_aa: CASRPGQGYDGYTF
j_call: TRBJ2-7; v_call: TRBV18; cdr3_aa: CASSHSGVSSEQYF
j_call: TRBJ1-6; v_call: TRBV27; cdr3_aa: CASSRGPGLNSPLHF